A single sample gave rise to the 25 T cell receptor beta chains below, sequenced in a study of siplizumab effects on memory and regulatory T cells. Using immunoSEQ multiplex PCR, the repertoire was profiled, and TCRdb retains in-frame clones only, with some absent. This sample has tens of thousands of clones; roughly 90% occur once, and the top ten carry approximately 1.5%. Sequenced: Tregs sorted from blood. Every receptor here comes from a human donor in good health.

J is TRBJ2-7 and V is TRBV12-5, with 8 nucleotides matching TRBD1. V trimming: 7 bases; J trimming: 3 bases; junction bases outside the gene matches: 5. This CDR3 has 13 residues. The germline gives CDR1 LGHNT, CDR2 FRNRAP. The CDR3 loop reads CASALTGDYEQYF. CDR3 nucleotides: TGTGCTAGTGCTCTGACAGGGGACTACGAGCAGTACTTC. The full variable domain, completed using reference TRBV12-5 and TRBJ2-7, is DARVTQTPRHKVTEMGQEVTMRCQPILGHNTVFWYRQTMMQGLELLAYFRNRAPLDDSGMPKDRFSAEMPDATLATLKIQPSEPRDSAVYFCASALTGDYEQYFGPGTRLTVT.

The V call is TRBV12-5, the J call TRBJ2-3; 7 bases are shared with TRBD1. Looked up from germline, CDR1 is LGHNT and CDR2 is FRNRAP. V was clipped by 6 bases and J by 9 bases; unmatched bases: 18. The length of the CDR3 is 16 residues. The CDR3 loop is CASGPWDSSHRTTQYF. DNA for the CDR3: TGTGCTAGTGGCCCGTGGGACAGCTCACACCGCACAACGCAGTATTTT.

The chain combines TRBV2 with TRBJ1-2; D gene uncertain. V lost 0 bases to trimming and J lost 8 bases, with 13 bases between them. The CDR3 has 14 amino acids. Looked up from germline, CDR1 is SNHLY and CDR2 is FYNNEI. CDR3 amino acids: CASSEARYIGGYTF. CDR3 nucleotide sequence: TGTGCCAGCAGTGAAGCCCGATACATTGGGGGCTACACCTTC. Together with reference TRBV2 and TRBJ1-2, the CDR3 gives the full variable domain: EPEVTQTPSHQVTQMGQEVILRCVPISNHLYFYWYRQILGQKVEFLVSFYNNEISEKSEIFDDQFSVERPDGSNFTLKIRSTKLEDSAMYFCASSEARYIGGYTFGSGTRLTVV.

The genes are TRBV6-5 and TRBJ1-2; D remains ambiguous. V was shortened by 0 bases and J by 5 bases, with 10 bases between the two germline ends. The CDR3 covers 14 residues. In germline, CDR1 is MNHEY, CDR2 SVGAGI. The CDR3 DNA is TGTGCCAGCAGTTACTCGACGGCTACTTATGGCTACACCTTC. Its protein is CASSYSTATYGYTF.

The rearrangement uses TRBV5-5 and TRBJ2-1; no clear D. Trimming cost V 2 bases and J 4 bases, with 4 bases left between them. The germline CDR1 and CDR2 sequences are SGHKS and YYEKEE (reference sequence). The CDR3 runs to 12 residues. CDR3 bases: TGTGCCAGCAGCTTACTATACAATGAGCAGTTCTTC. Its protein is CASSLLYNEQFF.

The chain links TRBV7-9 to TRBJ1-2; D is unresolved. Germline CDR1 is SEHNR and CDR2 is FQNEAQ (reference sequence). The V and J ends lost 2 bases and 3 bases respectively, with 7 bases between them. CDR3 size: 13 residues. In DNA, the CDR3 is TGTGCCAGCAGCTTATTAAGCGACTATGGCTACACCTTC. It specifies CASSLLSDYGYTF.

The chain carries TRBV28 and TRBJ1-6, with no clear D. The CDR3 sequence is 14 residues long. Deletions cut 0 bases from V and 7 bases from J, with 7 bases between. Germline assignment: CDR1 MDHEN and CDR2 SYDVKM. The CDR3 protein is CASSLWTGNSPLHF. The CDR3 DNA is TGTGCCAGCAGTTTATGGACGGGCAATTCACCCCTCCACTTT.

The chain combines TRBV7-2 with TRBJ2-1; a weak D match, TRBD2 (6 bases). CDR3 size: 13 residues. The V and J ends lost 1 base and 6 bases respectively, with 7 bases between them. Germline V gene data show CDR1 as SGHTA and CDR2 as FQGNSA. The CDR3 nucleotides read TGTGCCAGCAGCTTAGGGAGGGCCAATGAGCAGTTCTTC. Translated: CASSLGRANEQFF.

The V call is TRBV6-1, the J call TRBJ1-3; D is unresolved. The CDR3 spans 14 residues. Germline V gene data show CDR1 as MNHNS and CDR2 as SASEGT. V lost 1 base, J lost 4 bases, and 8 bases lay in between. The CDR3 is CASSEDARGNTIYF. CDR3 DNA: TGTGCCAGCAGTGAAGACGCGCGGGGAAACACCATATATTTT.

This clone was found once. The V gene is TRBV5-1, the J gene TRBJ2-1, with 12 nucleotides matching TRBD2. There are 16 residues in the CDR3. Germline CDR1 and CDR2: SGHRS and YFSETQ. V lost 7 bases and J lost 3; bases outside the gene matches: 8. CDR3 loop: CASARTSGVIYNEQFF. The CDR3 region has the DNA TGCGCCAGCGCACGGACTAGCGGGGTTATCTACAATGAGCAGTTCTTC.

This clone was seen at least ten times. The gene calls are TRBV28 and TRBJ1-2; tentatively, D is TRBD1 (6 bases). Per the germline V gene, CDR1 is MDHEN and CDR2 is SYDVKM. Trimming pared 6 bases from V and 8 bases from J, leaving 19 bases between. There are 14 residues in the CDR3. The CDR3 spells CASSTPRGGLGYTF. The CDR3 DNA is TGTGCCAGCAGCACCCCGAGGGGGGGCCTGGGCTACACCTTC.

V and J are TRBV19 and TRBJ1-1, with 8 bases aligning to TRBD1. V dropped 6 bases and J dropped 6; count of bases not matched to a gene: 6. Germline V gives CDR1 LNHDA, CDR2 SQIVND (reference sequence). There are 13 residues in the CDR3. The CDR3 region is CASRSDRVAEAFF. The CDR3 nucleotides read TGTGCCAGTAGATCGGACAGGGTGGCTGAAGCTTTCTTT.

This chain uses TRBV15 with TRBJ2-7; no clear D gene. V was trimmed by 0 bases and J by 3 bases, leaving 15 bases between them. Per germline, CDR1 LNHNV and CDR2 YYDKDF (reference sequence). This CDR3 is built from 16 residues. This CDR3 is CATSRDPQVRGYEQYF. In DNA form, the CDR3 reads TGTGCCACCAGCAGAGATCCCCAGGTTAGAGGCTACGAGCAGTACTTC.

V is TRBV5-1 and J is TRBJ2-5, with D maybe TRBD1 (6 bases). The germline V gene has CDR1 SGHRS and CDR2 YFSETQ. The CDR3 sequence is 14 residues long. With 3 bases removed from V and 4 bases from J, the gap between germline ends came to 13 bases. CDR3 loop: CASSSGTGPETQYF. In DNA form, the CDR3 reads TGCGCCAGCAGCTCGGGTACAGGGCCAGAGACCCAGTACTTC. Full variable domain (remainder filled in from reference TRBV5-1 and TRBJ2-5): KAGVTQTPRYLIKTRGQQVTLSCSPISGHRSVSWYQQTPGQGLQFLFEYFSETQRNKGNFPGRFSGRQFSNSRSEMNVSTLELGDSALYLCASSSGTGPETQYFGPGTRLLVL.

CDR3 sequence: CASSLGSVQETQYF. CDR3 bases: TGTGCCAGCAGCTTAGGTAGCGTTCAAGAGACCCAGTACTTC. This rearrangement joins TRBV7-8 to TRBJ2-5, with D possibly TRBD2 on 5 matching bases. CDR3 length equals 14 residues. Trimming removed 1 base at V and 2 bases at J, with 8 bases between. The germline V gene encodes CDR1 SGHVS and CDR2 FQNEAQ.

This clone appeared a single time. CDR3 protein: CAWSEGTANYGYTF. CDR3 sequence (DNA): TGTGCCTGGAGTGAGGGGACAGCTAACTATGGCTACACCTTC. The V gene is TRBV30, the J gene TRBJ1-2; 7 bases fit TRBD1. Germline V gene sequence: CDR1 GTSNPN, CDR2 SVGIG (reference sequence). Trimming took 1 base from V and 0 from J; bases not matched to a gene: 2. This CDR3 spans 14 amino acids.

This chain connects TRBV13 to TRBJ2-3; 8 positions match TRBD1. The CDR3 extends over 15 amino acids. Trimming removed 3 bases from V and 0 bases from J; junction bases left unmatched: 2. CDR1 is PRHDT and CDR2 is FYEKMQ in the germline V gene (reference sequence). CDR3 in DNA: TGTGCCAGCAGCTTCGGACAGGGCAGCACAGATACGCAGTATTTT. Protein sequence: CASSFGQGSTDTQYF.

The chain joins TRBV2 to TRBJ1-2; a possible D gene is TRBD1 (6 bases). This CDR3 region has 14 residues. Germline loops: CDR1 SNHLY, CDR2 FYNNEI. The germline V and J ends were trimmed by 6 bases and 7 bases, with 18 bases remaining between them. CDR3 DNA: TGTGCCAGCAGCGGCCCACAGGGATTATTTGGCTACACCTTC. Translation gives CASSGPQGLFGYTF. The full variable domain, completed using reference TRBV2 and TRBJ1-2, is EPEVTQTPSHQVTQMGQEVILRCVPISNHLYFYWYRQILGQKVEFLVSFYNNEISEKSEIFDDQFSVERPDGSNFTLKIRSTKLEDSAMYFCASSGPQGLFGYTFGSGTRLTVV.

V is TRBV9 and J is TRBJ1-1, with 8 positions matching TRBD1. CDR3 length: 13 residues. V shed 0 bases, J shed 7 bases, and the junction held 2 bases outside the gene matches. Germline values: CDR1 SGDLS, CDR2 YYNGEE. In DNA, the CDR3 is TGTGCCAGCAGCGTAGGGGGGACAGGTGAAGCTTTCTTT. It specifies CASSVGGTGEAFF.

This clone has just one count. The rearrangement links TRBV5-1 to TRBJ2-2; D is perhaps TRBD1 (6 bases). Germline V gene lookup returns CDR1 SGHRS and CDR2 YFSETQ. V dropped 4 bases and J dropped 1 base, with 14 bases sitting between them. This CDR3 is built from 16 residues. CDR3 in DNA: TGCGCCAGCAGCCTGGAACTGGGACAGAACACCGGGGAGCTGTTTTTT. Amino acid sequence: CASSLELGQNTGELFF. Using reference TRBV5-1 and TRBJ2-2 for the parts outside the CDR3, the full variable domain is KAGVTQTPRYLIKTRGQQVTLSCSPISGHRSVSWYQQTPGQGLQFLFEYFSETQRNKGNFPGRFSGRQFSNSRSEMNVSTLELGDSALYLCASSLELGQNTGELFFGEGSRLTVL.

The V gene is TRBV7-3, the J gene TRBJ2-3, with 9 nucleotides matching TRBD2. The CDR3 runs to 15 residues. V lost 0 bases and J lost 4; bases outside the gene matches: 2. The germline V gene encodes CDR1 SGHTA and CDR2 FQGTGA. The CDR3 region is CASSLTGLASDTQYF. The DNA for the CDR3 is TGTGCCAGCAGCTTAACAGGACTAGCGTCAGATACGCAGTATTTT. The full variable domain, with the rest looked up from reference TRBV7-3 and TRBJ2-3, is GAGVSQTPSNKVTEKGKYVELRCDPISGHTALYWYRQSLGQGPEFLIYFQGTGAADDSGLPNDRFFAVRPEGSVSTLKIQRTERGDSAVYLCASSLTGLASDTQYFGPGTRLTVL.

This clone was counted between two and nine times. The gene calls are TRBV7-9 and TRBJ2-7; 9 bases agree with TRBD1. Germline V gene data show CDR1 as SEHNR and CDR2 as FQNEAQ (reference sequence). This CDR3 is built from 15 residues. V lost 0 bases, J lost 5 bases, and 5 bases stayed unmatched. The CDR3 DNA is TGTGCCAGCAGCTTAGCCGGGACAGGGATGGACGAGCAGTACTTC. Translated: CASSLAGTGMDEQYF.

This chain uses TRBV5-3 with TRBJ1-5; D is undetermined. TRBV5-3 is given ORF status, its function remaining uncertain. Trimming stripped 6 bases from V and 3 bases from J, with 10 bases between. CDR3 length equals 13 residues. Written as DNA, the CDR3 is TGTGCCAGAATTTGGGCCAACAATCAGCCCCAGCATTTT. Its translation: CARIWANNQPQHF.

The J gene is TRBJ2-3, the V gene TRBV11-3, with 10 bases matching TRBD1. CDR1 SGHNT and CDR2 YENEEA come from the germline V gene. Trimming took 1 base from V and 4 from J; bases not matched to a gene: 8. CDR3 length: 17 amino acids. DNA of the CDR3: TGTGCCAGCAGCTTAGCCGCGGGACAGGGGAATTCAGATACGCAGTATTTT. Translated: CASSLAAGQGNSDTQYF.

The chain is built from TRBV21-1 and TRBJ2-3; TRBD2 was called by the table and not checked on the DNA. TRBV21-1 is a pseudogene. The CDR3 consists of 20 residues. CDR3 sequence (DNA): TGTGCCAGCAGCAAGCGGGGGGCCCAACTCCCGGTGGAAGTGTCAGATACGCAGTATTTT. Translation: CASSKRGAQLPVEVSDTQYF.